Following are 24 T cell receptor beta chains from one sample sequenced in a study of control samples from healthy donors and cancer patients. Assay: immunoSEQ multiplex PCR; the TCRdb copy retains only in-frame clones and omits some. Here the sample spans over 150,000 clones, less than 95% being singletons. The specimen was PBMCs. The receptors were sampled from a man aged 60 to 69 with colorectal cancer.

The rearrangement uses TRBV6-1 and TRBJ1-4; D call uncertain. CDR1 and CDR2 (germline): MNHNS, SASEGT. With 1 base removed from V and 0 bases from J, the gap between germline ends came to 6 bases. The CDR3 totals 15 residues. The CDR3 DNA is TGTGCCAGCAGTGAAGTACTTGCAACTAATGAAAAACTGTTTTTT. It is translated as CASSEVLATNEKLFF.

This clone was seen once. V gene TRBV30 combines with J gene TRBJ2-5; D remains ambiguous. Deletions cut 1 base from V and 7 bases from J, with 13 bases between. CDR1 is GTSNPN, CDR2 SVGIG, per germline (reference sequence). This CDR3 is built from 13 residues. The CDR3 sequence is CAWSDGGVGTQYF. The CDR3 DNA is TGTGCCTGGAGTGACGGCGGCGTAGGGACCCAGTACTTC.

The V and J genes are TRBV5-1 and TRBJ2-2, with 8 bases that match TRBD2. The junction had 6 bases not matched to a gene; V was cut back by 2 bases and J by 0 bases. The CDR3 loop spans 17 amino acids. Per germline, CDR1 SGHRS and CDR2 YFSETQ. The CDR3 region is CASSFWRGDSNTGELFF. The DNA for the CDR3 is TGCGCCAGCAGCTTCTGGCGGGGGGATTCGAACACCGGGGAGCTGTTTTTT.

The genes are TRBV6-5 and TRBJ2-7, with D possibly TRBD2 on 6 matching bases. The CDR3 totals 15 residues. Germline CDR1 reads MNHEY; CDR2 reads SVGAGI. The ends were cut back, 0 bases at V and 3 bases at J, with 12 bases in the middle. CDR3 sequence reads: CASSYSGLGGYEQYF. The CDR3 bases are TGTGCCAGCAGTTACTCCGGACTGGGAGGCTACGAGCAGTACTTC.

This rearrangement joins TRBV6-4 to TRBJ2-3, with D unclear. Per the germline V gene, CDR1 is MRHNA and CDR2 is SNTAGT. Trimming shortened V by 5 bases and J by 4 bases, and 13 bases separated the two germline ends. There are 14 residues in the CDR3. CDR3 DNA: TGTGCCAGCAGTCCCTCTGGTGCGGCAGATACGCAGTATTTT. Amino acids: CASSPSGAADTQYF.

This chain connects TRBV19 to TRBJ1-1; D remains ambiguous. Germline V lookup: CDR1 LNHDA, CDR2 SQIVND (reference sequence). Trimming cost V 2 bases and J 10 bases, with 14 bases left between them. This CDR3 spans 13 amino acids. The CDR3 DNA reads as TGTGCCAGTAGTATACCCGACTCTTACCCAGCTTTCTTT. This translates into CASSIPDSYPAFF.

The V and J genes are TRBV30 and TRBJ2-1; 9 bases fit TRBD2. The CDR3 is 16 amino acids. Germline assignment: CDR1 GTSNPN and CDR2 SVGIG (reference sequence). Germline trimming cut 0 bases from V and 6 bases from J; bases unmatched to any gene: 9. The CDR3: CAWSVPAGGPSNEQFF. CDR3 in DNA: TGTGCCTGGAGTGTACCGGCGGGGGGGCCTAGCAATGAGCAGTTCTTC.

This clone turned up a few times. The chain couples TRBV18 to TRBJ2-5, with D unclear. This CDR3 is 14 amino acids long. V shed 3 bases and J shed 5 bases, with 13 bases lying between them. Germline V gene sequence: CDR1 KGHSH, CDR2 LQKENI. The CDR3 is CASSPLGRRETQYF. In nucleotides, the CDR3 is TGTGCCAGCTCACCTCTTGGACGGCGGGAGACCCAGTACTTC.

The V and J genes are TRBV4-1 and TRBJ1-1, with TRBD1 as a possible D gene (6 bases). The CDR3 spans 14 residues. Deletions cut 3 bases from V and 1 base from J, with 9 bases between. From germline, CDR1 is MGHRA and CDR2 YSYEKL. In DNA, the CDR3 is TGCGCCAGCAGCCACCCGACAGGGAACACTGAAGCTTTCTTT. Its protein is CASSHPTGNTEAFF.

CDR3 DNA: TGCGCCAGCAGCTTGGACAGGGTGGCTGGGGCCAACGTCCTGACTTTC. This encodes CASSLDRVAGANVLTF. J is TRBJ2-6 and V is TRBV5-1, with a weak D call TRBD1 (6 bases). This CDR3 is built from 16 residues. CDR1 SGHRS and CDR2 YFSETQ come from the germline V gene. Deletions cut 0 bases from V and 2 bases from J, with 9 bases between.

In DNA form, the CDR3 reads TGCGCCAGCAGCTGGGAGGGCAATCAGCCCCAGCATTTT. It yields the protein CASSWEGNQPQHF. V is TRBV5-1 and J is TRBJ1-5; the D is unclear. The V gene lost 3 bases and the J gene lost 2 bases, with 6 bases spanning the gap. From germline, CDR1 is SGHRS and CDR2 YFSETQ. This CDR3 has 13 amino acids.

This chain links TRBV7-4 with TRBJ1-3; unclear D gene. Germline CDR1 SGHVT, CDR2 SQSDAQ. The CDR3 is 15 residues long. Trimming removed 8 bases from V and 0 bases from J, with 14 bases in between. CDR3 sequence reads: CASCSERSSGNTIYF. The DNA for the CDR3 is TGTGCCAGCTGTTCCGAAAGGAGCTCTGGAAACACCATATATTTT. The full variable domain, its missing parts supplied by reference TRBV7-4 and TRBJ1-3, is GAGVSQSPRYKVAKRGRDVALRCDSISGHVTLYWYRQTLGQGSEVLTYSQSDAQRDKSGRPSGRFSAERPERSVSTLKIQRTEQGDSAVYLCASCSERSSGNTIYFGEGSWLTVV.

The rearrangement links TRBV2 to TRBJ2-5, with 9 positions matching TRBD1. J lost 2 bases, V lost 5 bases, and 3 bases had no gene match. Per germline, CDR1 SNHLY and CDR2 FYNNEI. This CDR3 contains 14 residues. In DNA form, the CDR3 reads TGTGCCAGCAGTCAAGACAGGGGGCAAGAGACCCAGTACTTC. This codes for CASSQDRGQETQYF. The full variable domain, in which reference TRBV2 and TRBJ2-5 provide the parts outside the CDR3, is EPEVTQTPSHQVTQMGQEVILRCVPISNHLYFYWYRQILGQKVEFLVSFYNNEISEKSEIFDDQFSVERPDGSNFTLKIRSTKLEDSAMYFCASSQDRGQETQYFGPGTRLLVL.

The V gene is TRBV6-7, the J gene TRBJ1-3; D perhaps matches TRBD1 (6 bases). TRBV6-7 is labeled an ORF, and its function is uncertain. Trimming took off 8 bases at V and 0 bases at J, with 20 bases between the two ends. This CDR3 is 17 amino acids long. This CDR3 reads CASSRGTGNHSGNTIYF. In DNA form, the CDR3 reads TGTGCCAGCTCCCGGGGAACAGGGAACCACTCTGGAAACACCATATATTTT.

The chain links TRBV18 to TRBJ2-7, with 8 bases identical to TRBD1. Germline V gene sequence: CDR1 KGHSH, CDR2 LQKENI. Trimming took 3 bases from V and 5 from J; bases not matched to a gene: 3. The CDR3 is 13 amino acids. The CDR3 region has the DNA TGTGCCAGCTCACCGGGGACAGGTGACGAGCAGTACTTC. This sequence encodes CASSPGTGDEQYF.

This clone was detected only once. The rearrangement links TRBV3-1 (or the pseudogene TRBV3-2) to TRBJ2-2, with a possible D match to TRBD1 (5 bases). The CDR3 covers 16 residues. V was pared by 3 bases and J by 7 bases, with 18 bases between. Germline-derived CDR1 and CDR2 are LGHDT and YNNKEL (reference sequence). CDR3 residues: CASSQTVGADNGELFF. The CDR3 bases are TGTGCCAGCAGCCAGACGGTAGGGGCGGATAACGGGGAGCTGTTTTTT.

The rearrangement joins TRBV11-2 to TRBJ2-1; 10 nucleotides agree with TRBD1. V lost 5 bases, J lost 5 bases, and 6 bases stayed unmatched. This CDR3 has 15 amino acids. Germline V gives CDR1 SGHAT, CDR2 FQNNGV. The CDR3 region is CASSALGTGDNEQFF. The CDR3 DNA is TGTGCCAGCAGCGCCCTCGGGACAGGGGACAATGAGCAGTTCTTC.

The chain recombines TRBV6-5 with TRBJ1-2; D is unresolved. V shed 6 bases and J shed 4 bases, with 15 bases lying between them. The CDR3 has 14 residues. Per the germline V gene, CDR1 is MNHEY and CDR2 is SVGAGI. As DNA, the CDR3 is TGTGCCAGCAGATTAAACAGCCTACCCTATGGCTACACCTTC. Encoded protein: CASRLNSLPYGYTF.

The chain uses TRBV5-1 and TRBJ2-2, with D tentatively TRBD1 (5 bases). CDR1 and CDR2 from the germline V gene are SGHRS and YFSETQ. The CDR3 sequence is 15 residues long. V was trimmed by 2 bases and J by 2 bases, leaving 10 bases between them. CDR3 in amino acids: CASSFPDTNTGELFF. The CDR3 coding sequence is TGCGCCAGCAGCTTCCCGGACACTAACACCGGGGAGCTGTTTTTT.

CDR3 residues: CASSYSTRRNYGYTF. The CDR3 DNA sequence: TGTGCCAGCAGTTACTCGACCAGGAGGAACTATGGCTACACCTTC. This chain joins TRBV6-5 and TRBJ1-2; D not resolved. CDR3 size: 15 residues. Looked up from germline, CDR1 is MNHEY and CDR2 is SVGAGI. V was shortened by 0 bases and J by 2 bases, with 10 bases between the two germline ends.

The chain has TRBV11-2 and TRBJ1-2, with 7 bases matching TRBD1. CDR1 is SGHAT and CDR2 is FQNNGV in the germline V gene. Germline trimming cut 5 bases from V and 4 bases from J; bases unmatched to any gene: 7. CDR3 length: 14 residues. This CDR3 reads CASSRDSGFYGYTF. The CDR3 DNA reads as TGTGCCAGCAGCCGGGACAGTGGATTCTATGGCTACACCTTC.

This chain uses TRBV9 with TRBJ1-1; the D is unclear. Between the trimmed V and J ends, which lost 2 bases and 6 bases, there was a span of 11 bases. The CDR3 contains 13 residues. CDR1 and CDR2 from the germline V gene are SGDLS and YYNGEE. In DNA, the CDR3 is TGTGCCAGCAGCGTGGGCCCTGATGCTGAAGCTTTCTTT. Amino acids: CASSVGPDAEAFF.

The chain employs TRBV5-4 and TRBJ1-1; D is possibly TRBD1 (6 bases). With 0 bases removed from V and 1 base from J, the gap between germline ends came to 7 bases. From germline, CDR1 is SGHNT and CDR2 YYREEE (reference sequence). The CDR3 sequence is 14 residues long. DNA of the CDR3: TGTGCCAGCAGCTTGGAAGGGGGGAACACTGAAGCTTTCTTT. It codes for CASSLEGGNTEAFF. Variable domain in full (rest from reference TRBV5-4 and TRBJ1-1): ETGVTQSPTHLIKTRGQQVTLRCSSQSGHNTVSWYQQALGQGPQFIFQYYREEENGRGNFPPRFSGLQFPNYSSELNVNALELDDSALYLCASSLEGGNTEAFFGQGTRLTVV.

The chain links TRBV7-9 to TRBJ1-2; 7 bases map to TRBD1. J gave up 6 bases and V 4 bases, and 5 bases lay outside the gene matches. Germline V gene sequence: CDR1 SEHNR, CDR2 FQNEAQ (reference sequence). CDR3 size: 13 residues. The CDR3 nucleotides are TGTGCCAGCAGCTACTCCACAGGGGATGGCTACACCTTC. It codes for CASSYSTGDGYTF.